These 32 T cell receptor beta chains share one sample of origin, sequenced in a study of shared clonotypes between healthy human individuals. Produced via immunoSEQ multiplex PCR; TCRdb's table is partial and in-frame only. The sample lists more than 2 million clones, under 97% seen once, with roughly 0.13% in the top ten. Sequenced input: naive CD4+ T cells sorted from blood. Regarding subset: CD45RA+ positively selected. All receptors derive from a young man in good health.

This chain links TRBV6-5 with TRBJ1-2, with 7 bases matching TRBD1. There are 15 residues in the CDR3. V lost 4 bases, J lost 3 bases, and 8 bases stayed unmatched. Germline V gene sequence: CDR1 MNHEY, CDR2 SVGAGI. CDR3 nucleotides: TGTGCCAGCAGTTCCGGACAGGATGGAGACTATGGCTACACCTTC. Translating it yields CASSSGQDGDYGYTF.

The CDR3 loop reads CASTGGGRSQETQYF. The CDR3 nucleotides are TGTGCCAGTACCGGTGGCGGGAGGAGCCAAGAGACCCAGTACTTC. The gene calls are TRBV19 and TRBJ2-5; 8 positions match TRBD2. The germline CDR1 and CDR2 sequences are LNHDA and SQIVND (reference sequence). V shed 7 bases and J 1 base; nucleotides not matched to a gene: 8. There are 15 residues in the CDR3.

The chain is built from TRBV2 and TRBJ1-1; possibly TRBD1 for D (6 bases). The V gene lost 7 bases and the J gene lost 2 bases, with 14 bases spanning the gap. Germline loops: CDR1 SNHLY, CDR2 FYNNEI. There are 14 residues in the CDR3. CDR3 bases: TGTGCCAGCACGGAGACAGGAGGTAACACTGAAGCTTTCTTT. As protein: CASTETGGNTEAFF.

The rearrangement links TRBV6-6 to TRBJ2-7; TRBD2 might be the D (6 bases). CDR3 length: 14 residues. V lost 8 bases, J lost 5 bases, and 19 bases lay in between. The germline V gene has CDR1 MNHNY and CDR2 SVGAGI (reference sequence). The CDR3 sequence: CASGRIAENHEQYF. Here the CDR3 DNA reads TGTGCCAGCGGCCGGATAGCGGAGAACCACGAGCAGTACTTC.

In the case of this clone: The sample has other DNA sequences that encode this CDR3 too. The CDR3 protein is CASSVDGGSGNTIYF. In DNA form, the CDR3 reads TGTGCCAGCAGCGTAGATGGGGGGTCTGGAAACACCATATATTTT. The chain employs TRBV9 and TRBJ1-3, with D possibly TRBD1 on 5 matching bases. Trimming left V 0 bases short and J 1 base short, with 8 bases between. The CDR3 sequence is 15 residues long. Germline assignment: CDR1 SGDLS and CDR2 YYNGEE.

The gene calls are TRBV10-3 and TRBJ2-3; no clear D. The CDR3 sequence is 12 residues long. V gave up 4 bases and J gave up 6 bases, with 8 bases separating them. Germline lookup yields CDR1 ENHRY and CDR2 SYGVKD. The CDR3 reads CAISGAKDTQYF. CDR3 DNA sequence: TGTGCCATCAGTGGAGCAAAGGATACGCAGTATTTT.

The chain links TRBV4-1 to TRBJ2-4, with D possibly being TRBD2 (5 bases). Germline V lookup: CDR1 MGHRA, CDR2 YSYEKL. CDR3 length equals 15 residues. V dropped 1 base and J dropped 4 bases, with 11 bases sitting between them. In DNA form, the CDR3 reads TGCGCCAGCAGCCAAGGTCCAAGGGAGAAAAACATTCAGTACTTC. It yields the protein CASSQGPREKNIQYF.

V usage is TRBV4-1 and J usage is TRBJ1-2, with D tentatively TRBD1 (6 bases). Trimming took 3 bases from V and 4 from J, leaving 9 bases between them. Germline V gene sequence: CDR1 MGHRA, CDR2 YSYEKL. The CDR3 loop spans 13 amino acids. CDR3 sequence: CASSQTGLYGYTF. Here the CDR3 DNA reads TGCGCCAGCAGCCAGACAGGTCTCTATGGCTACACCTTC.

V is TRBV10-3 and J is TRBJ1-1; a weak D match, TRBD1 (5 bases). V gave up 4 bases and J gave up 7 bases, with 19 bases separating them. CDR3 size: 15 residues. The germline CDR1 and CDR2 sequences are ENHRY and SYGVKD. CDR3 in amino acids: CAISVGRTGTGEAFF. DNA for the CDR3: TGTGCCATCAGTGTGGGACGGACGGGAACAGGTGAAGCTTTCTTT.

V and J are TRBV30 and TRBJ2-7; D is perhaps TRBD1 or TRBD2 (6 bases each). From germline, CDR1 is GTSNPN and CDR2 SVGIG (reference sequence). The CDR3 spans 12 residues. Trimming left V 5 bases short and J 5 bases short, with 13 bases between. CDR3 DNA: TGTGCCTGGCGGACGGGGGCCCACGAGCAGTACTTC. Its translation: CAWRTGAHEQYF.

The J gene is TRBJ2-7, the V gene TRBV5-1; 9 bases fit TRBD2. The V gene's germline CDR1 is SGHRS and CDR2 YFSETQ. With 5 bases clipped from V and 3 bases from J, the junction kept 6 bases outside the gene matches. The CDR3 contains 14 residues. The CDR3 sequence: CASRNLAGSYEQYF. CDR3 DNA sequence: TGCGCCAGCAGGAACCTAGCGGGAAGCTACGAGCAGTACTTC.

CDR3 residues: CASSLEHTEAFF. CDR3 nucleotide sequence: TGTGCCAGCAGCTTGGAGCACACTGAAGCTTTCTTT. The chain combines TRBV5-6 with TRBJ1-1; unclear D gene. Deletions cut 0 bases from V and 3 bases from J, with 3 bases between. The CDR3 spans 12 residues. Per germline, CDR1 SGHDT and CDR2 YYEEEE.

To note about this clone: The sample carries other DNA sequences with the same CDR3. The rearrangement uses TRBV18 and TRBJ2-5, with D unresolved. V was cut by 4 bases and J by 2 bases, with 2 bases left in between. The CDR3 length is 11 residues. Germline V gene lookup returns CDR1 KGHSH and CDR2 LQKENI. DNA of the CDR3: TGTGCCAGCTCACGACAAGAGACCCAGTACTTC. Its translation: CASSRQETQYF.

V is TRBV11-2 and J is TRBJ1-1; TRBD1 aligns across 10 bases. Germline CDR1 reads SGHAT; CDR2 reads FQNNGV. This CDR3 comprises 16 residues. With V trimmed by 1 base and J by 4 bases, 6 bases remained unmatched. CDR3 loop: CASSLGTGQGGTEAFF. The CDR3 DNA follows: TGTGCCAGCAGCTTAGGGACTGGACAGGGGGGCACTGAAGCTTTCTTT.

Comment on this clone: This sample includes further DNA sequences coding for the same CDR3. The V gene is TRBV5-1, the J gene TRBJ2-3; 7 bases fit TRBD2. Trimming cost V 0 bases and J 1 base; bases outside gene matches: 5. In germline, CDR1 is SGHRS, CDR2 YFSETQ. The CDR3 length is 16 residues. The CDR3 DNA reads TGCGCCAGCAGCTTGGGGGGCCTAGCGGGCACAGATACGCAGTATTTT. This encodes CASSLGGLAGTDTQYF.

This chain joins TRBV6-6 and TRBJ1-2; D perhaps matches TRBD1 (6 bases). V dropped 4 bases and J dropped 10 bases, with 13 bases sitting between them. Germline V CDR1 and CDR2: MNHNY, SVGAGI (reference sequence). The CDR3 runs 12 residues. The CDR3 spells CASSWQGTSYTF. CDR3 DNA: TGTGCCAGCAGTTGGCAGGGGACGTCCTACACCTTC.

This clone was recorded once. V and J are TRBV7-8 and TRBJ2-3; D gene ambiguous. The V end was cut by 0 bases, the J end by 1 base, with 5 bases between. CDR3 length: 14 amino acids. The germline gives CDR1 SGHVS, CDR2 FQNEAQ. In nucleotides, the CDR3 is TGTGCCAGCAGCTTAGCCAGCCGCACAGATACGCAGTATTTT. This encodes CASSLASRTDTQYF.

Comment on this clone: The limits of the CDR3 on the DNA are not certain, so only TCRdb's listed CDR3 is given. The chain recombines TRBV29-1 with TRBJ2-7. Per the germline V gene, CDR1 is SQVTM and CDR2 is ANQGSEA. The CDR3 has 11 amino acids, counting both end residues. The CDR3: CSVGAGTANYF.

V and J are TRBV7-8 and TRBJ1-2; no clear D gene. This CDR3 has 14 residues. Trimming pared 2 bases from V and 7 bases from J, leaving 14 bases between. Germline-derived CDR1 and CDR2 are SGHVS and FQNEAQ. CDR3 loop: CASSLTPDVGGYTF. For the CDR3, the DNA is TGTGCCAGCAGCTTAACTCCGGATGTGGGTGGCTACACCTTC.

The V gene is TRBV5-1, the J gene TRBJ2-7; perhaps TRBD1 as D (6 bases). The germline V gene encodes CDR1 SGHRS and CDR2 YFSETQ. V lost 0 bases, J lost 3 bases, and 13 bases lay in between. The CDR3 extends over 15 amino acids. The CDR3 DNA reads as TGCGCCAGCAGCTTGGCCTCGGGACACCTCTACGAGCAGTACTTC. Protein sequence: CASSLASGHLYEQYF.

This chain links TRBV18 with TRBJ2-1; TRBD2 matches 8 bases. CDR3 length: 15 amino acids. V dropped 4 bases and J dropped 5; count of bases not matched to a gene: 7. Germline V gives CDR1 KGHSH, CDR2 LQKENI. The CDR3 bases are TGTGCCAGCTCACAGACGGGACTAGGTAACAATGAGCAGTTCTTC. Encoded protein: CASSQTGLGNNEQFF.

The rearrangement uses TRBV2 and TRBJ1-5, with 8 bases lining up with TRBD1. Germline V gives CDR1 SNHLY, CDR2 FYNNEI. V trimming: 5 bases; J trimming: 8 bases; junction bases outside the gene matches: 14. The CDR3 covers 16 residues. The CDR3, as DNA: TGTGCCAGCAGTTTTACACCGGGACAGGCAATGGAGCCCCAGCATTTT. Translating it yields CASSFTPGQAMEPQHF.

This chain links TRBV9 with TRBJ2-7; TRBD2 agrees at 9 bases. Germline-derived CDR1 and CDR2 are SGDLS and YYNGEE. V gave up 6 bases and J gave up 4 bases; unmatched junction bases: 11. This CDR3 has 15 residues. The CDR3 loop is CASTREASGEYEQYF. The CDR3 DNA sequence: TGTGCCAGCACCCGAGAGGCTAGCGGGGAGTACGAGCAGTACTTC.

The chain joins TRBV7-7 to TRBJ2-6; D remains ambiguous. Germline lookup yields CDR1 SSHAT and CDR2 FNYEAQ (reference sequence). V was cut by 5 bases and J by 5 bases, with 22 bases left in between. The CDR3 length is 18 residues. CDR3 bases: TGTGCCAGCAGCGCCGTCGGTAAGCCACAAAGTCGGGCCAACGTCCTGACTTTC. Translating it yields CASSAVGKPQSRANVLTF.

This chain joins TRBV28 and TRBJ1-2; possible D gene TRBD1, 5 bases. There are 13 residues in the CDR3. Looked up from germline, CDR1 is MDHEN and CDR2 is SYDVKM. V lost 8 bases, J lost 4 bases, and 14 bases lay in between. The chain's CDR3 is CASGPVGVYGYTF. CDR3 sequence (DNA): TGTGCCAGCGGCCCCGTAGGGGTCTATGGCTACACCTTC.

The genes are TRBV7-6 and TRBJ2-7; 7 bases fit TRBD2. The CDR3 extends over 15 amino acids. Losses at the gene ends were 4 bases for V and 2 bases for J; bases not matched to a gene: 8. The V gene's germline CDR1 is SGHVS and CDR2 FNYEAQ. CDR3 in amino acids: CASSSQPGTTYEQYF. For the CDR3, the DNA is TGTGCCAGCAGCTCCCAACCGGGGACTACCTACGAGCAGTACTTC.

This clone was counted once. The CDR3 loop is CASGGMGVEQYF. The CDR3 coding sequence is TGCGCCAGCGGGGGTATGGGGGTCGAGCAGTACTTC. The V call is TRBV5-1, the J call TRBJ2-7; either TRBD1 or TRBD2 may fit D (5 bases each). With 7 bases removed from V and 6 bases from J, the gap between germline ends came to 14 bases. The CDR3 is made up of 12 amino acids. The V gene's germline CDR1 is SGHRS and CDR2 YFSETQ.

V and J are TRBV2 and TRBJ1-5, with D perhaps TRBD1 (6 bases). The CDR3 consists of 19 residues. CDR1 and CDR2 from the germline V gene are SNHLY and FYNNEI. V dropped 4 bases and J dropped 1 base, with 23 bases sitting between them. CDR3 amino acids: CASSAFGGRGYASNQPQHF. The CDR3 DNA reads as TGTGCCAGCAGTGCGTTTGGGGGCAGGGGCTACGCGAGCAATCAGCCCCAGCATTTT.

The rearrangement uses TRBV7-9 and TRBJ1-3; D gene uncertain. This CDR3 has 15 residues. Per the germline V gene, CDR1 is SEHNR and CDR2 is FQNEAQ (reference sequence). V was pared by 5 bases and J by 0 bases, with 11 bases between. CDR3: CASSVVVLSGNTIYF. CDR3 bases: TGTGCCAGCAGCGTCGTGGTGCTCTCTGGAAACACCATATATTTT.

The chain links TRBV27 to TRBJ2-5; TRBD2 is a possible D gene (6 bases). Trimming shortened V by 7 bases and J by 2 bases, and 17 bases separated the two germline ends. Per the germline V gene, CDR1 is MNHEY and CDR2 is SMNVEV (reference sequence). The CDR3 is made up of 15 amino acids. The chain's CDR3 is CASTPAGTLQETQYF. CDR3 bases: TGTGCCAGCACCCCGGCCGGGACTTTACAAGAGACCCAGTACTTC.

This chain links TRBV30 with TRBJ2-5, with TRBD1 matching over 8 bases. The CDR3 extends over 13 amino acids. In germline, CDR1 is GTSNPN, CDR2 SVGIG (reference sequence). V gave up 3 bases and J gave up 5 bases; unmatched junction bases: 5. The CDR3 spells CAWRRTGIETQYF. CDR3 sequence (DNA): TGTGCCTGGAGAAGGACAGGGATTGAGACCCAGTACTTC. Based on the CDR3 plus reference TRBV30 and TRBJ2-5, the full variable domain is SQTIHQWPATLVQPVGSPLSLECTVEGTSNPNLYWYRQAAGRGLQLLFYSVGIGQISSEVPQNLSASRPQDRQFILSSKKLLLSDSGFYLCAWRRTGIETQYFGPGTRLLVL.

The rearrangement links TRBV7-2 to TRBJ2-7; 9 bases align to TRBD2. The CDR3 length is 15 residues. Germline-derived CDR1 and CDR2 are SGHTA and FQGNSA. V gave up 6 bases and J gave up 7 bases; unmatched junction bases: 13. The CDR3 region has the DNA TGTGCCAGCAGTTCCATTGGACTAGCGCTAGGGGAGCAGTACTTC. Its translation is CASSSIGLALGEQYF.